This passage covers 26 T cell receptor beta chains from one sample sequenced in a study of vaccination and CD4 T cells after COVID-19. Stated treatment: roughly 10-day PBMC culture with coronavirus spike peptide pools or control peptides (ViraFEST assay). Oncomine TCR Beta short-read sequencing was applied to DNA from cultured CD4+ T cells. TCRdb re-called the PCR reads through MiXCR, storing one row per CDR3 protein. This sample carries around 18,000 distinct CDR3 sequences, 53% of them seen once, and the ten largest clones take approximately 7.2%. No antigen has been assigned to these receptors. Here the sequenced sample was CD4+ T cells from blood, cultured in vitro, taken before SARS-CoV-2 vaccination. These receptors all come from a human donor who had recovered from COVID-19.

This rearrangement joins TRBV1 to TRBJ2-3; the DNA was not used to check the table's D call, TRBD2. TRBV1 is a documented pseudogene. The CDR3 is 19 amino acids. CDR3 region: CTSSQYSPLTSGPTDTQYF. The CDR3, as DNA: TGCACCAGCAGCCAGTACTCGCCTCTGACTAGCGGCCCAACAGATACGCAGTATTTT.

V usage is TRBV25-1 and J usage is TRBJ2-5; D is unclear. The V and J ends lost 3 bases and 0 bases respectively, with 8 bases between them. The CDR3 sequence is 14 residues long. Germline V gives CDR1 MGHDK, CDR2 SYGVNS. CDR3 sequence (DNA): TGTGCCAGCAGTGAGTCCTTGTACCAAGAGACCCAGTACTTC. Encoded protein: CASSESLYQETQYF.

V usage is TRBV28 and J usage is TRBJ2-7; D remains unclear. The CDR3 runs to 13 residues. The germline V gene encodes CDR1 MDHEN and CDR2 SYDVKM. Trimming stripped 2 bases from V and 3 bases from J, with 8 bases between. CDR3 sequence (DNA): TGTGCCAGCAGTTTACCGCTACTCTACGAGCAGTACTTC. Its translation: CASSLPLLYEQYF.

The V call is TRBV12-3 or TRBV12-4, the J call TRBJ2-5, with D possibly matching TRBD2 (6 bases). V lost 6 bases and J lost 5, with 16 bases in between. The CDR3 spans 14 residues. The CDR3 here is CASSRGHGGETQYF. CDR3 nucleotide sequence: TGTGCCAGCAGCAGAGGACACGGGGGTGAGACCCAGTACTTC.

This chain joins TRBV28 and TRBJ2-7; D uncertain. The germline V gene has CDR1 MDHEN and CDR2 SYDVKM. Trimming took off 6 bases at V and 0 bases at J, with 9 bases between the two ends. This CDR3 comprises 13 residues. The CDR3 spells CASSQQRSYEQYF. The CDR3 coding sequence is TGTGCCAGCAGCCAACAGCGCTCCTACGAGCAGTACTTC.

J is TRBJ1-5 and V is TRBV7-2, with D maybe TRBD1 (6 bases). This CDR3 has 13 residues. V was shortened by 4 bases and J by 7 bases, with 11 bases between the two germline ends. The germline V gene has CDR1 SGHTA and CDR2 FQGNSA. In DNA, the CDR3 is TGTGCCAGCAGCTCCCAACAGGGACAGCCCCAGCATTTT. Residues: CASSSQQGQPQHF. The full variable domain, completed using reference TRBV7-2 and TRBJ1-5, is GAGVSQSPSNKVTEKGKDVELRCDPISGHTALYWYRQSLGQGLEFLIYFQGNSAPDKSGLPSDRFSAERTGGSVSTLTIQRTQQEDSAVYLCASSSQQGQPQHFGDGTRLSIL.

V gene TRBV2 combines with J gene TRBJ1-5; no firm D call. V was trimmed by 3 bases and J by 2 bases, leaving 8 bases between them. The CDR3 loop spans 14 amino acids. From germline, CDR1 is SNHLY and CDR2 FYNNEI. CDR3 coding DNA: TGTGCCAGCAGTGAGAGAAGGGGCAATCAGCCCCAGCATTTT. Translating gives CASSERRGNQPQHF.

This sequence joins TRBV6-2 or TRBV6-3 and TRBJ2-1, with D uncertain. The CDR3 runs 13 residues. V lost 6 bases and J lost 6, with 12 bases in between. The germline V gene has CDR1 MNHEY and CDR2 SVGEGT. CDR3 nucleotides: TGTGCCAGCAGACGGACGAGCACCAATGAGCAGTTCTTC. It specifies CASRRTSTNEQFF.

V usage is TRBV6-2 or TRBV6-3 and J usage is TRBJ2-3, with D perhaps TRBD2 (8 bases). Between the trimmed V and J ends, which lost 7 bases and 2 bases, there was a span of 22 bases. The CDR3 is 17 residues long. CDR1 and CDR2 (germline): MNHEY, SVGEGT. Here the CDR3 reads CASNRGRAGGVTDTQYF. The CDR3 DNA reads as TGTGCCAGCAACAGGGGTCGGGCGGGAGGAGTCACAGATACGCAGTATTTT.

CDR3: CATQGSKNIQYF. The CDR3 nucleotides read TGTGCCACCCAGGGATCCAAAAACATTCAGTACTTC. The genes are TRBV28 and TRBJ2-4, with D maybe TRBD1 (5 bases). With 10 bases removed from V and 2 bases from J, the gap between germline ends came to 9 bases. Germline CDR1 MDHEN, CDR2 SYDVKM. The length of the CDR3 is 12 residues.

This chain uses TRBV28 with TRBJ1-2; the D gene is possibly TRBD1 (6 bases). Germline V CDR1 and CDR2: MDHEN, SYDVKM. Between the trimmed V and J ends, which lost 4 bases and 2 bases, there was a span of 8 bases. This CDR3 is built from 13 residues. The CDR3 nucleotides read TGTGCCAGCAGTTCGGGGGGCAACTATGGCTACACCTTC. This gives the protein CASSSGGNYGYTF.

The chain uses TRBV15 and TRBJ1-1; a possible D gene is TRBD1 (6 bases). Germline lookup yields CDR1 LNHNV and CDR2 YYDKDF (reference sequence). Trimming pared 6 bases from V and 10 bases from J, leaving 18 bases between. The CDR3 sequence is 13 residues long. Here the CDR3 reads CATRSLGAGAAFF. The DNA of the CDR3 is TGTGCCACCAGGTCCTTGGGGGCCGGGGCAGCTTTCTTT.

CDR3 DNA sequence: TGTGCCAGCCTCTCGGGCCTAGCGGGAGGGACGGATACGCAGTATTTT. Translation: CASLSGLAGGTDTQYF. This rearrangement joins TRBV7-9 to TRBJ2-3, with 12 bases matching TRBD2. J was trimmed by 6 bases and V by 8 bases; bases with no gene match: 12. Germline V gene lookup returns CDR1 SEHNR and CDR2 FQNEAQ (reference sequence). The CDR3 totals 16 residues.

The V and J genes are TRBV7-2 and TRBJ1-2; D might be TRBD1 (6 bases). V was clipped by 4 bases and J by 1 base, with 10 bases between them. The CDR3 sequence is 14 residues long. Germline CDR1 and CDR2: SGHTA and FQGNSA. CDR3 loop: CASSSDRFNYGYTF. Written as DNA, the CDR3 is TGTGCCAGCAGCTCGGACAGATTTAACTATGGCTACACCTTC.

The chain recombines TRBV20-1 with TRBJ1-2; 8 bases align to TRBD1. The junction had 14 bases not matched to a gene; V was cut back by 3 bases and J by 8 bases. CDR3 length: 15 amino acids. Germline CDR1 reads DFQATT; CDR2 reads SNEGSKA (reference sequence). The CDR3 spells CSASQELQGAGGYTF. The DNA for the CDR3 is TGCAGTGCTAGCCAGGAGCTTCAGGGGGCGGGGGGCTACACCTTC.

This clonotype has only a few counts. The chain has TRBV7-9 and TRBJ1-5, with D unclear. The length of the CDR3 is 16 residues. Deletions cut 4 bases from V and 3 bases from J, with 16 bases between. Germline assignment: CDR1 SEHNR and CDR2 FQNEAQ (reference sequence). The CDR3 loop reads CASSSTLGSPNQPQHF. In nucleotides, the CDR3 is TGTGCCAGCAGCTCGACACTCGGCTCTCCCAATCAGCCCCAGCATTTT.

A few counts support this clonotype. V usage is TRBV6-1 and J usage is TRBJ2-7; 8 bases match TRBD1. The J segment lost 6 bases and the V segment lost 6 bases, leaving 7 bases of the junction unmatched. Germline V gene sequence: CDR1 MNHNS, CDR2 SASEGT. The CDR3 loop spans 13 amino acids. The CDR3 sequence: CASRTTGAGEQYF. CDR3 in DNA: TGTGCCAGCAGGACGACAGGGGCGGGCGAGCAGTACTTC.

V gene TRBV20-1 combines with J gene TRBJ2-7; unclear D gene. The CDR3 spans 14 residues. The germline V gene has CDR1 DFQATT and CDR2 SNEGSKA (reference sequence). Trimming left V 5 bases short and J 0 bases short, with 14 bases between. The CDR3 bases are TGCAGTGCTGCCCTGGACGGGTACTCCTACGAGCAGTACTTC. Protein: CSAALDGYSYEQYF.

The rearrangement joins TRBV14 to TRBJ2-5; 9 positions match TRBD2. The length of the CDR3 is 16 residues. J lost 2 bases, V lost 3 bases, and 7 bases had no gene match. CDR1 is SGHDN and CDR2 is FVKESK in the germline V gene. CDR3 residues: CASSQRLTSGQETQYF. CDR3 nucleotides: TGTGCCAGCAGCCAGCGTTTGACTAGCGGACAAGAGACCCAGTACTTC.

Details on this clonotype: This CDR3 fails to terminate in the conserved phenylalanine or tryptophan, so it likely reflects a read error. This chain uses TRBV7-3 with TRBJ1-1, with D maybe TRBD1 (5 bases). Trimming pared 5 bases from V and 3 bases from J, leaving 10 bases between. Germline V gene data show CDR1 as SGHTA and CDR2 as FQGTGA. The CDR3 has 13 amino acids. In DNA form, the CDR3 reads TGTGCCAGCAGCGTCCGGGGGGACACTGAAGCTTTCCTT. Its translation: CASSVRGDTEAFL.

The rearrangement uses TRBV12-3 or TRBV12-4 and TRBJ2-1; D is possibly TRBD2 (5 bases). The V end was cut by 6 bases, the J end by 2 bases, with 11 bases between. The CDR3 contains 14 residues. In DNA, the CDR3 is TGTGCCAGCAGGACCTGGGGAGCCTACAATGAGCAGTTCTTC. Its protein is CASRTWGAYNEQFF.

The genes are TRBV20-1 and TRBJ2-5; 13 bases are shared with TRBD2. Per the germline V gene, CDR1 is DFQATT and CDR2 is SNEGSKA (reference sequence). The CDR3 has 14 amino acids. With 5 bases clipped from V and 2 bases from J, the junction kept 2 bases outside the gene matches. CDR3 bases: TGCAGTGCTGGACTAGCGGGAGAGCAAGAGACCCAGTACTTC. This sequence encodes CSAGLAGEQETQYF.

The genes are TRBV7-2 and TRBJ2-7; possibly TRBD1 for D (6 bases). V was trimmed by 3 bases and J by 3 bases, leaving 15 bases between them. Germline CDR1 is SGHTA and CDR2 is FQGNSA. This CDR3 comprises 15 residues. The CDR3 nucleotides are TGTGCCAGCAGCTTGCGGACAGCGAATCTCTACGAGCAGTACTTC. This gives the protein CASSLRTANLYEQYF.

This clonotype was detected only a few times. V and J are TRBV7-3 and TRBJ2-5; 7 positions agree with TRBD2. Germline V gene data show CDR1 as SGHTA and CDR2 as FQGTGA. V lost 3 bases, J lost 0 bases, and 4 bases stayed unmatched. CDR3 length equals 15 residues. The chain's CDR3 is CASSLNSGYQETQYF. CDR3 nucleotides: TGTGCCAGCAGCTTGAATAGCGGGTACCAAGAGACCCAGTACTTC.

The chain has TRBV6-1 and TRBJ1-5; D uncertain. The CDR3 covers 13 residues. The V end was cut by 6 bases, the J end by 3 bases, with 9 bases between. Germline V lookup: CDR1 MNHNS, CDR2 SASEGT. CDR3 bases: TGTGCCAGCAGCCGCGGTCCCAATCAGCCCCAGCATTTT. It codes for CASSRGPNQPQHF.

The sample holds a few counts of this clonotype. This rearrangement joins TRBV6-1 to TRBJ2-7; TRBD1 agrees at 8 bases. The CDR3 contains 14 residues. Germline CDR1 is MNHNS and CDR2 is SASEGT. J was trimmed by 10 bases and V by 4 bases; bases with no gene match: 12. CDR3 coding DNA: TGTGCCAGCAGTGGACAGGGGTCAATCGTCGACCAGTACTTC. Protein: CASSGQGSIVDQYF.